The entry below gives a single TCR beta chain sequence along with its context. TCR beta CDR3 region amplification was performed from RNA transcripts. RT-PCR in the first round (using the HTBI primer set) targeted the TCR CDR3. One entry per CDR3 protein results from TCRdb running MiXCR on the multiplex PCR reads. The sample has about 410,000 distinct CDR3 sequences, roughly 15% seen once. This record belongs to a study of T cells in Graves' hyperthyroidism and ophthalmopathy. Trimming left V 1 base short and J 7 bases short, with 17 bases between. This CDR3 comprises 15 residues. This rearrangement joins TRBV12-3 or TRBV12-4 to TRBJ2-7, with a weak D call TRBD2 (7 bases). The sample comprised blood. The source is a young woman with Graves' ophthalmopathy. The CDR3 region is CASSLGAGAREEQYF. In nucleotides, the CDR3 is TGTGCCAGCAGTTTAGGGGCGGGGGCGCGCGAGGAGCAGTACTTC.